This T cell receptor beta chain originates from a study of blood T cell repertoires in COVID-19. About the study: T cells, B-cell-depleted T cells, or PBMCs supplied cDNA or gDNA.

This clone was observed a handful of times. TCRdb's table, derived via immunoSEQ multiplex PCR, lists solely in-frame clones and lacks some. The sample lists a few hundred thousand clones, around 83% seen once, with roughly 3.2% in the top ten. CDR3 length equals 16 residues. Germline V lookup: CDR1 SGDLS, CDR2 YYNGEE. V shed 4 bases, J shed 6 bases, and the junction held 10 bases outside the gene matches. The source material was peripheral blood. The chain employs TRBV9 and TRBJ1-6, with 7 bases fitting TRBD1. The receptor was isolated from a woman aged 18-29 years with acute or convalescent COVID-19. Here the CDR3 reads CASSPERQGANSPLHF. In DNA, the CDR3 is TGTGCCAGCAGCCCTGAGAGACAGGGAGCTAATTCACCCCTCCACTTT. Variable domain in full (rest from reference TRBV9 and TRBJ1-6): DSGVTQTPKHLITATGQRVTLRCSPRSGDLSVYWYQQSLDQGLQFLIQYYNGEERAKGNILERFSAQQFPDLHSELNLSSLELGDSALYFCASSPERQGANSPLHFGNGTRLTVT.